This is a list of T cell receptor beta chains from one sample in a study of long-term antiretroviral therapy in people with HIV. The table came from immunoSEQ multiplex PCR; TCRdb's copy has only in-frame clones and leaves some out. The sample lists 25,000 to 35,000 clones; 85% to 90% were seen once. This sample comprised unsorted PBMCs, obtained 0.5 years after starting antiretroviral therapy. Receptors originate from a woman aged 18-29 years with HIV. Both conserved end residues are part of each CDR3. A D gene is named only where the DNA matches it firmly. Clone size is given for some rows only: seen once, a few or many times, or a class if the clone is expanded.

j_call | d_call | v_call | clone_size | cdr3_aa | cdr3_nt
TRBJ2-7 | - | TRBV14 | - | CASSVRGYEQYF | TGTGCCAGCAGCGTTCGAGGCTACGAGCAGTACTTC
TRBJ2-7 | - | TRBV6-5 | - | CASTRGGDEQYF | TGTGCCAGCACCCGAGGTGGAGACGAGCAGTACTTC
TRBJ1-3 | - | TRBV28 | - | CASREGSDSGNTIYF | TGTGCCAGCAGGGAAGGGAGCGACTCTGGAAACACCATATATTTT
TRBJ1-1 | - | TRBV5-1 | - | CASSWSELMNTEAFF | TGCGCCAGCAGTTGGTCAGAGTTAATGAACACTGAAGCTTTCTTT
TRBJ2-1 | TRBD2 | TRBV18 | - | CASSPSGSDDEQFF | TGTGCCAGCTCACCTAGCGGGAGTGACGATGAGCAGTTCTTC
TRBJ2-7 | TRBD1 | TRBV5-4 | - | CASSFGGQVSYEQYF | TGTGCCAGCAGTTTCGGCGGACAGGTATCCTACGAGCAGTACTTC
TRBJ1-1 | TRBD1 | TRBV5-4 | once | CASSTSQGAGTEAFF | TGTGCCAGCAGCACCAGTCAGGGGGCCGGTACTGAAGCTTTCTTT
TRBJ1-5 | - | TRBV19 | - | CASSLTGPRPQHF | TGTGCCAGTAGTTTGACAGGTCCCAGGCCCCAGCATTTT
TRBJ2-7 | - | TRBV7-8 | once | CASSLGLLGTYEQYF | TGTGCCAGCAGCTTAGGTTTGTTGGGTACATACGAGCAGTACTTC
TRBJ2-7 | TRBD1 | TRBV9 | - | CASSSSGGTSYEQYF | TGTGCCAGCAGTTCTTCAGGGGGCACGTCCTACGAGCAGTACTTC
TRBJ1-3 | - | TRBV9 | - | CASSIRAFENTIYF | TGTGCCAGCAGCATCAGGGCGTTTGAAAACACCATATATTTT
TRBJ2-7 | - | TRBV7-9 | - | CASSSPVPYEQYF | TGTGCCAGCAGCTCGCCGGTCCCCTACGAGCAGTACTTC
TRBJ2-2 | TRBD1 | TRBV27 | - | CASSQMTGYTGELFF | TGTGCCAGCAGTCAGATGACAGGGTACACCGGGGAGCTGTTTTTT
TRBJ1-1 | TRBD1 | TRBV19 | - | CASSIDRGWTEAFF | TGTGCCAGTAGTATAGACAGGGGGTGGACTGAAGCTTTCTTT
TRBJ2-4 | - | TRBV4-2 | - | CASSQEAKNIQYF | TGTGCCAGCAGCCAAGAGGCCAAAAACATTCAGTACTTC
TRBJ2-1 | TRBD1 | TRBV4-1 | - | CASSQVPGQGTYNEQFF | TGCGCCAGCAGCCAAGTACCTGGACAGGGGACTTACAATGAGCAGTTCTTC
TRBJ2-4 | TRBD2 | TRBV7-2 | - | CASSLAGGNIQYF | TGTGCCAGCAGCTTAGCGGGAGGGAACATTCAGTACTTC
TRBJ2-7 | TRBD1 | TRBV27 | - | CASSTPTGTGAYEQYF | TGTGCCAGCAGTACTCCCACGGGGACAGGGGCCTACGAGCAGTACTTC
TRBJ2-7 | - | TRBV7-2 | few | CASSFDLNYEQYF | TGTGCCAGCAGCTTCGACCTAAACTACGAGCAGTACTTC
TRBJ2-7 | - | TRBV19 | - | CASSIRDYREGYEQYF | TGTGCCAGTAGTATACGCGATTACAGGGAGGGCTACGAGCAGTACTTC
TRBJ2-7 | TRBD2 | TRBV9 | - | CASSVGTSGIYEQYF | TGTGCCAGCAGCGTCGGGACTAGCGGGATCTACGAGCAGTACTTC
TRBJ2-6 | - | TRBV10-1 | - | CASSADHGANVLTF | TGCGCCAGCAGCGCTGACCATGGGGCCAACGTCCTGACTTTC
TRBJ1-3 | - | TRBV6-5 | - | CASSWKNSGNTIYF | TGTGCCAGCAGCTGGAAAAACTCTGGAAACACCATATATTTT
TRBJ2-5 | - | TRBV7-8 | - | CASSQELGAYQETQYF | TGTGCCAGCAGCCAGGAGCTTGGGGCCTATCAAGAGACCCAGTACTTC
TRBJ1-3 | - | TRBV25-1 | - | CASSEPWGSSGNTIYF | TGTGCCAGCAGTGAGCCCTGGGGCTCCTCTGGAAACACCATATATTTT
TRBJ2-1 | - | TRBV6-5 | - | CASSKDSFYNEQFF | TGTGCCAGCAGCAAGGACAGTTTTTACAATGAGCAGTTCTTC
TRBJ2-6 | - | TRBV11-2 | - | CASSLVGGASWANVLTF | TGTGCCAGCAGCTTAGTGGGTGGTGCCTCTTGGGCCAACGTCCTGACTTTC
TRBJ2-7 | - | TRBV10-1 | few | CASSEAGEQYF | TGCGCCAGCAGTGAGGCGGGGGAGCAGTACTTC
TRBJ2-7 | TRBD1 | TRBV23-1 | - | CASGLLQGARGEQYF | TGCGCCAGCGGCCTTTTACAGGGGGCTAGGGGGGAGCAGTACTTC
TRBJ2-1 | - | TRBV4-3 | - | CASSQAFSYNEQFF | TGCGCCAGCAGCCAAGCTTTCAGTTACAATGAGCAGTTCTTC
TRBJ1-2 | TRBD1 | TRBV28 | - | CASSLNPTGGGDGYTF | TGTGCCAGCAGTTTAAACCCGACAGGGGGTGGAGATGGCTACACCTTC
TRBJ2-1 | TRBD2 | TRBV7-2 | - | CASSLVPGTSGSSYNEQFF | TGTGCCAGCAGCTTAGTCCCCGGGACTAGCGGAAGCTCCTACAATGAGCAGTTCTTC
TRBJ2-3 | TRBD2 | TRBV7-3 | - | CASRKPTTLAGVREDTQYF | TGTGCCAGCAGGAAACCGACGACACTAGCGGGAGTCCGGGAAGATACGCAGTATTTT
TRBJ1-1 | - | TRBV28 | - | CASSYSPETEAFF | TGTGCCAGCAGTTACTCTCCCGAAACTGAAGCTTTCTTT
TRBJ1-5 | TRBD1 | TRBV10-3 | few | CAISERAGGEDQPQHF | TGTGCCATCAGTGAGAGGGCAGGGGGAGAGGATCAGCCCCAGCATTTT
TRBJ2-1 | TRBD2 | TRBV5-6 | - | CASSLEGLAGRSNEQFF | TGTGCCAGCAGCTTGGAGGGACTAGCGGGAAGGTCAAATGAGCAGTTCTTC
TRBJ2-1 | TRBD2 | TRBV19 | once | CASTRTPSSGRYNEQFF | TGTGCCAGTACCAGGACCCCTAGTAGCGGGAGGTACAATGAGCAGTTCTTC
TRBJ2-7 | TRBD1 | TRBV28 | - | CASSQTGGSYEQYF | TGTGCCAGCAGCCAGACAGGGGGCTCCTACGAGCAGTACTTC
TRBJ2-7 | - | TRBV5-1 | - | CASSSRDPAYEQYF | TGCGCCAGCAGCTCCCGGGACCCGGCCTACGAGCAGTACTTC
TRBJ2-5 | - | TRBV7-2 | - | CASSPPTRPQETQYF | TGTGCCAGCAGCCCTCCGACCCGCCCCCAAGAGACCCAGTACTTC
TRBJ2-2 | - | TRBV7-2 | - | CASRPQGLGGELFF | TGTGCCAGCAGACCCCAGGGTTTGGGCGGGGAGCTGTTTTTT